The clone carrying this TCR beta chain showed up many times. Its antigen is undetermined. The sequenced template was RNA, covering the TCR beta CDR3 region. Amplification began with first-round RT-PCR using HTBI primers, then second-round multiplex PCR was performed. Using its own MiXCR run on the multiplex PCR reads, TCRdb lists one record per CDR3 protein. The data contain some 1.1 million distinct CDR3 sequences, 35% to 40% of them singletons. These data come from a study of Graves' ophthalmopathy and Graves' hyperthyroidism. General study points: Prediction of ophthalmopathy progression reached roughly 70% sensitivity and under 80% specificity. A classifier, a 13-signature model, separated ophthalmopathy from stable hyperthyroidism with approximately 88% sensitivity and about 83% specificity.

The CDR3 consists of 14 residues. Trimming took 9 bases from V and 9 from J; bases not matched to a gene: 10. Germline V gives CDR1 LNHDA, CDR2 SQIVND (reference sequence). This receptor was taken from an adult man with Graves' hyperthyroidism. The sample taken for sequencing was peripheral blood or thyroid tissue (not recorded which). The V call is TRBV19, the J call TRBJ1-6, with 8 bases aligning to TRBD1. The CDR3 sequence: CASNLGQGSSPLHF. The CDR3 DNA is TGTGCCAGCAATCTCGGACAGGGAAGTTCACCCCTCCACTTT.